This T cell receptor (beta chain) stems from a study of blood T cell repertoires in COVID-19 (dated by TCRdb to 2020 to 2021). Notes on the research overall: Samples from collaborators originated in the United States, Italy and Spain and spanned both the acute and convalescent phases of COVID-19. The material from the prospective study consisted of cDNA or gDNA derived from T cells, B-cell-depleted T cells, or PBMCs. Deeply sampled blood TCRbeta repertoires from subjects exposed to, actively infected with, or recovered from COVID-19 were included in the dataset. The repertoires were made available in a free public database intended to serve as a resource for research on the immune response to SARS-CoV-2. Samples came from the ongoing ImmuneRACE study (first 160 participants) plus 1,254 subjects from 6 global collaborators. Nearly every sample came with metadata listing a de-identified subject ID, COVID-19 status, age in years and sex. Where HLA class I and class II types were available, the types were taken from metadata supplied by the sample provider, not from assay-based typing.

Collaborating institutions collected whole blood in K2EDTA tubes following their own protocols. For TCRbeta analysis, collaborators shipped samples in one of three forms: frozen whole blood, isolated PBMCs, or DNA extracted from either of those sample types. From the germline V gene, CDR1 is SNHLY and CDR2 is FYNNEI. The CDR3 sequence holds 18 residues, the cysteine and phenylalanine included. The retained sequence is limited to the CDR3, 54 bases, with the frame set at the first base. Trimmed from V: 3 bases; trimmed from J: 3 bases; junction bases lacking a gene match: 10. Of note for this clone: Its antigen target is currently unknown. One base away there is no much larger clone; base qualities are not given.

TCRbeta CDR3 regions were amplified from genomic DNA using the immunoSEQ Assay, a bias-controlled multiplex PCR. The original methods were these. The number of nucleated cells in each sample was estimated from the amplification of reference gene primers within the assay. To quantify the absolute abundance of each unique TCRbeta CDR3 rearrangement, sequence reads were collapsed and filtered. For each sample, productive Simpson clonality was calculated as the square root of Simpson's diversity index over productive rearrangements. This immuneACCESS table, as held by TCRdb, lists in-frame sequences with V and J called but not all clones. Of the missing ones, under half trace to an unresolved V gene in checked studies; the others have no known cause. V and J calls and clone size follow that table, whereas D and trimming were derived from the DNA. Within this sample are more than 150,000 clones, with about 89% of them counted one time only. Together, the top ten hold 6.5% to 8.5% of the sample.

Findings and caveats that apply to the study as a whole: How much clinical and demographic metadata was included differed by source and by participant, and the metadata was provided uncurated.

The chain is assembled from TRBV2 and TRBJ2-1; 11 middle bases align to TRBD2. The sequenced sample consisted of peripheral blood. The receptor was derived from a man aged 40-55 years with acute or convalescent COVID-19. The DNA sequence is as follows: TGTGCCAGCAGTGAGGGTAGCGGGGGGGCAACTTACTACAATGAGCAGTTCTTC. It codes for CASSEGSGGATYYNEQFF. With the portions outside the CDR3 filled from the reference TRBV2 and TRBJ2-1 genes, the complete variable region becomes EPEVTQTPSHQVTQMGQEVILRCVPISNHLYFYWYRQILGQKVEFLVSFYNNEISEKSEIFDDQFSVERPDGSNFTLKIRSTKLEDSAMYFCASSEGSGGATYYNEQFFGPGTRLTVL.